This TCR beta chain was recorded in a study of cytomegalovirus exposure and HLA in healthy donors. PCR was performed using 60 Vbeta and 13 Jbeta primers. Generated by immunoSEQ multiplex PCR, the TCRdb table keeps only in-frame clones and is missing some. The sample shows approximately 110,000 clones, 60% to 75% of them seen only once. Regarding this clone: Its antigen is unknown.

Each donor was nominally healthy when sampled (though unrecorded immune exposures were likely). Study observations and caveats: An analysis that was carried out later associated 16,951 TCR beta sequences with HLA alleles at 0.05 false discovery rate. Most TCR sequences showed up rarely, but some public TCRs showed up in many donors. TRBV6-2, TRBV6-3 and some other V segments were unresolvable in 87-base-pair reads.

Trimming at V came to 2 bases and at J to 5 bases, leaving 15 bases not matched to a gene. This CDR3 comprises 19 residues. The sample was PBMCs. The sequence came from a woman aged 45-59 years in good health and CMV-seropositive. This chain links TRBV23-1 with TRBJ1-4; 9 positions match TRBD1. TRBV23-1 qualifies as an ORF whose function is uncertain. CDR3: CASSQLEVRDRALNEKLFF. As DNA, the CDR3 is TGCGCCAGCAGTCAACTCGAGGTGCGGGACAGGGCTCTAAATGAAAAACTGTTTTTT.